Listed below are T cell receptor beta chains from one sample, sequenced in a study of blood T cell repertoires in COVID-19. Libraries were prepared by immunoSEQ multiplex PCR; TCRdb keeps only in-frame clonotypes and omits some of them. The data contain approximately 140,000 clones, 86% of them singletons. The sequenced material came from peripheral blood. These receptors were taken from a woman aged 55-70 years with acute or convalescent COVID-19. Both conserved end residues are part of each CDR3. Each record gives: clone size, D gene, CDR3 length, V gene, J gene, CDR3 protein, CDR3 DNA. D genes are given only for firm matches. Not every row has a clone size; where given, it reads once, few, many or a size class.

clone_size: NA
d_call: TRBD1
cdr3_length: 12
v_call: TRBV29-1
j_call: TRBJ2-5
cdr3_aa: CSASGQKETQYF
cdr3_nt: TGCAGCGCTTCGGGACAGAAAGAGACCCAGTACTTC

clone_size: NA
d_call: TRBD1
cdr3_length: 17
v_call: TRBV27
j_call: TRBJ1-4
cdr3_aa: CASSLYRPGTGDEKLFF
cdr3_nt: TGTGCCAGCAGTTTATATCGTCCGGGGACAGGGGATGAAAAACTGTTTTTT

clone_size: NA
d_call: TRBD2
cdr3_length: 18
v_call: TRBV30
j_call: TRBJ2-1
cdr3_aa: CAWSVLSSGGGAIHEQFF
cdr3_nt: TGTGCCTGGAGTGTACTTTCGTCTGGCGGGGGGGCCATCCATGAGCAGTTCTTC

clone_size: NA
d_call: NA
cdr3_length: 15
v_call: TRBV30
j_call: TRBJ1-2
cdr3_aa: CAWSQGNLANYGYTF
cdr3_nt: TGTGCCTGGAGTCAGGGAAATTTAGCTAACTATGGCTACACCTTC

clone_size: NA
d_call: NA
cdr3_length: 17
v_call: TRBV30
j_call: TRBJ1-6
cdr3_aa: CAWSVRGLSSYNSPLHF
cdr3_nt: TGTGCCTGGAGTGTAAGGGGGTTGAGCTCCTATAATTCACCCCTCCACTTT

clone_size: NA
d_call: TRBD2
cdr3_length: 13
v_call: TRBV24-1
j_call: TRBJ2-5
cdr3_aa: CATSDQGLADQYF
cdr3_nt: TGTGCCACCAGTGATCAGGGACTAGCGGACCAGTACTTC

clone_size: NA
d_call: TRBD2
cdr3_length: 14
v_call: TRBV28
j_call: TRBJ2-1
cdr3_aa: CASPPSGGANEQFF
cdr3_nt: TGTGCCAGCCCTCCTAGCGGGGGGGCCAATGAGCAGTTCTTC

clone_size: NA
d_call: TRBD2
cdr3_length: 16
v_call: TRBV10-3
j_call: TRBJ2-3
cdr3_aa: CAISEGRGGPTDTQYF
cdr3_nt: TGTGCCATCAGTGAGGGGCGGGGGGGACCTACAGATACGCAGTATTTT

clone_size: NA
d_call: NA
cdr3_length: 14
v_call: TRBV5-5
j_call: TRBJ1-1
cdr3_aa: CASSSLGVNTEAFF
cdr3_nt: TGTGCCAGCAGCTCGTTAGGAGTGAACACTGAAGCTTTCTTT

clone_size: NA
d_call: TRBD1
cdr3_length: 15
v_call: TRBV30
j_call: TRBJ1-2
cdr3_aa: CAWSGLAGGKRGYTF
cdr3_nt: TGTGCCTGGAGTGGGTTGGCAGGGGGCAAGAGAGGCTACACCTTC

clone_size: NA
d_call: NA
cdr3_length: 12
v_call: TRBV10-3
j_call: TRBJ2-7
cdr3_aa: CAISETGSEQYF
cdr3_nt: TGTGCCATCAGTGAGACAGGGTCCGAGCAGTACTTC

clone_size: NA
d_call: NA
cdr3_length: 13
v_call: TRBV7-7
j_call: TRBJ1-1
cdr3_aa: CASSEARGDRAFF
cdr3_nt: TGTGCTAGCAGCGAAGCGCGGGGGGATAGAGCTTTCTTT

clone_size: few
d_call: TRBD1
cdr3_length: 18
v_call: TRBV4-2
j_call: TRBJ1-6
cdr3_aa: CASSQDTWDSSYNSPLHF
cdr3_nt: TGTGCCAGCAGCCAAGACACTTGGGACAGCTCCTATAATTCACCCCTCCACTTT

clone_size: NA
d_call: TRBD1
cdr3_length: 16
v_call: TRBV4-1
j_call: TRBJ1-5
cdr3_aa: CASSQEGGQFNQPQHF
cdr3_nt: TGCGCCAGCAGCCAAGAAGGGGGACAGTTTAATCAGCCCCAGCATTTT

clone_size: NA
d_call: TRBD1
cdr3_length: 14
v_call: TRBV6-5
j_call: TRBJ2-1
cdr3_aa: CASSNWDRYNEQFF
cdr3_nt: TGTGCCAGCAGCAACTGGGACAGATACAATGAGCAGTTCTTC

clone_size: NA
d_call: NA
cdr3_length: 16
v_call: TRBV11-2
j_call: TRBJ2-5
cdr3_aa: CASSLMGGAYQETQYF
cdr3_nt: TGTGCCAGCAGCTTGATGGGGGGAGCGTACCAAGAGACCCAGTACTTC

clone_size: NA
d_call: TRBD2
cdr3_length: 18
v_call: TRBV5-1
j_call: TRBJ2-1
cdr3_aa: CASSPPPSSGGTYNEQFF
cdr3_nt: TGCGCCAGCAGCCCCCCACCTTCTAGCGGGGGGACCTACAATGAGCAGTTCTTC

clone_size: once
d_call: TRBD1
cdr3_length: 19
v_call: TRBV19
j_call: TRBJ1-5
cdr3_aa: CASSMFLGIQGASNQPQHF
cdr3_nt: TGTGCCAGTAGTATGTTTCTGGGAATACAGGGGGCTAGCAATCAGCCCCAGCATTTT

clone_size: NA
d_call: TRBD2
cdr3_length: 17
v_call: TRBV6-2/TRBV6-3
j_call: TRBJ2-5
cdr3_aa: CASSYPSSGGLRETQYF
cdr3_nt: TGTGCCAGCAGTTACCCTTCTAGCGGGGGTTTAAGGGAGACCCAGTACTTC

clone_size: NA
d_call: NA
cdr3_length: 15
v_call: TRBV6-5
j_call: TRBJ1-2
cdr3_aa: CASSLRMDSNYGYTF
cdr3_nt: TGTGCCAGCAGCCTCCGGATGGACAGTAACTATGGCTACACCTTC

clone_size: NA
d_call: TRBD1
cdr3_length: 16
v_call: TRBV24-1
j_call: TRBJ1-3
cdr3_aa: CATRHRGSARRNTIYF
cdr3_nt: TGTGCGACCAGGCACAGGGGGTCGGCACGGCGGAACACCATATATTTT

clone_size: NA
d_call: NA
cdr3_length: 12
v_call: TRBV13
j_call: TRBJ1-1
cdr3_aa: CASSLGSGEAFF
cdr3_nt: TGTGCCAGCAGCTTAGGCTCCGGTGAAGCTTTCTTT

clone_size: NA
d_call: TRBD2
cdr3_length: 18
v_call: TRBV7-2
j_call: TRBJ2-1
cdr3_aa: CASSPGTSGGAGVDEQFF
cdr3_nt: TGTGCCAGCAGCCCCGGGACTAGCGGGGGGGCCGGTGTCGATGAGCAGTTCTTC

clone_size: NA
d_call: TRBD1
cdr3_length: 20
v_call: TRBV3-1/TRBV3-2
j_call: TRBJ1-3
cdr3_aa: CASSQGGGPMAQWPGNTIYF
cdr3_nt: TGTGCCAGCAGCCAAGGAGGGGGCCCAATGGCCCAGTGGCCTGGAAACACCATATATTTT

clone_size: few
d_call: NA
cdr3_length: 15
v_call: TRBV7-2
j_call: TRBJ2-5
cdr3_aa: CASSLDMGHDRTQYF
cdr3_nt: TGTGCCAGCAGCCTGGACATGGGCCACGATCGGACCCAGTACTTC

clone_size: NA
d_call: NA
cdr3_length: 14
v_call: TRBV18
j_call: TRBJ1-1
cdr3_aa: CASSGGLMNTEAFF
cdr3_nt: TGTGCCAGCTCGGGGGGTTTAATGAACACTGAAGCTTTCTTT

clone_size: NA
d_call: NA
cdr3_length: 17
v_call: TRBV19
j_call: TRBJ2-2
cdr3_aa: CASSIPRQSQNTGELFF
cdr3_nt: TGTGCCAGTAGTATCCCCAGACAGAGCCAGAACACCGGGGAGCTGTTTTTT

clone_size: NA
d_call: NA
cdr3_length: 14
v_call: TRBV11-2
j_call: TRBJ1-2
cdr3_aa: CASSLHSEGYGYTF
cdr3_nt: TGTGCCAGCAGCTTGCACAGCGAGGGCTATGGCTACACCTTC

clone_size: NA
d_call: TRBD1
cdr3_length: 12
v_call: TRBV12-3/TRBV12-4
j_call: TRBJ2-2
cdr3_aa: CASLQGAGELFF
cdr3_nt: TGTGCCAGCCTGCAGGGGGCCGGGGAGCTGTTTTTT

clone_size: once
d_call: TRBD2
cdr3_length: 15
v_call: TRBV5-1
j_call: TRBJ2-7
cdr3_aa: CASSLGQAGAYEQYF
cdr3_nt: TGCGCCAGCAGTCTAGGGCAAGCGGGGGCCTACGAGCAGTACTTC

clone_size: NA
d_call: NA
cdr3_length: 14
v_call: TRBV27
j_call: TRBJ2-7
cdr3_aa: CASSFGAVRYEQYF
cdr3_nt: TGTGCCAGCAGTTTTGGGGCAGTACGCTACGAGCAGTACTTC

clone_size: NA
d_call: TRBD2
cdr3_length: 14
v_call: TRBV14
j_call: TRBJ2-7
cdr3_aa: CASSQVGTSGRGYF
cdr3_nt: TGTGCCAGCAGCCAAGTGGGGACTAGCGGGCGAGGCTACTTC

clone_size: NA
d_call: NA
cdr3_length: 11
v_call: TRBV5-1
j_call: TRBJ2-7
cdr3_aa: CASSWSGKQYF
cdr3_nt: TGCGCCAGCAGCTGGTCCGGGAAGCAGTACTTC

clone_size: once
d_call: TRBD2
cdr3_length: 16
v_call: TRBV9
j_call: TRBJ2-1
cdr3_aa: CASSVAGVAGYNEQFF
cdr3_nt: TGTGCCAGCAGCGTAGCTGGAGTAGCGGGGTACAATGAGCAGTTCTTC

clone_size: once
d_call: NA
cdr3_length: 18
v_call: TRBV21-1
j_call: TRBJ1-2
cdr3_aa: CASSKAGGRGQGGYGYTF
cdr3_nt: TGTGCCAGCAGCAAAGCAGGTGGTCGGGGACAGGGGGGCTATGGCTACACCTTC

clone_size: NA
d_call: NA
cdr3_length: 15
v_call: TRBV18
j_call: TRBJ1-1
cdr3_aa: CASSPPGGLNTEAFF
cdr3_nt: TGTGCCAGCTCACCACCCGGGGGTCTGAACACTGAAGCTTTCTTT

clone_size: NA
d_call: TRBD1
cdr3_length: 15
v_call: TRBV19
j_call: TRBJ1-4
cdr3_aa: CASSIGGQINEKLFF
cdr3_nt: TGTGCCAGTAGTATAGGGGGACAGATTAATGAAAAACTGTTTTTT

clone_size: NA
d_call: TRBD1
cdr3_length: 15
v_call: TRBV5-4
j_call: TRBJ2-2
cdr3_aa: CASSLGQGKTGELFF
cdr3_nt: TGTGCCAGCAGCTTGGGACAGGGTAAAACCGGGGAGCTGTTTTTT

clone_size: NA
d_call: TRBD2
cdr3_length: 17
v_call: TRBV6-2/TRBV6-3
j_call: TRBJ2-3
cdr3_aa: CASSSRLAGGRTDTQYF
cdr3_nt: TGTGCCAGCAGTTCCAGACTAGCGGGGGGTCGCACAGATACGCAGTATTTT

clone_size: NA
d_call: NA
cdr3_length: 15
v_call: TRBV7-9
j_call: TRBJ1-6
cdr3_aa: CASSLSWTDNSPLHF
cdr3_nt: TGTGCCAGCAGCTTATCTTGGACAGATAATTCACCCCTCCACTTT

clone_size: NA
d_call: TRBD1
cdr3_length: 17
v_call: TRBV4-1
j_call: TRBJ1-2
cdr3_aa: CASSNGDRDPPGYGYTF
cdr3_nt: TGCGCCAGCAGCAACGGGGACAGGGATCCGCCGGGGTATGGCTACACCTTC

clone_size: NA
d_call: TRBD2
cdr3_length: 16
v_call: TRBV9
j_call: TRBJ2-7
cdr3_aa: CASSVGSSGGAAEQYF
cdr3_nt: TGTGCCAGCAGCGTAGGGTCTAGCGGGGGGGCCGCCGAGCAGTACTTC

clone_size: NA
d_call: NA
cdr3_length: 13
v_call: TRBV14
j_call: TRBJ1-6
cdr3_aa: CASSPTSVSALHF
cdr3_nt: TGTGCCAGCAGCCCCACCTCCGTCTCGGCCCTCCACTTT

clone_size: NA
d_call: TRBD1
cdr3_length: 15
v_call: TRBV5-1
j_call: TRBJ2-7
cdr3_aa: CASSRDSTYSYEQYF
cdr3_nt: TGCGCCAGCAGCCGGGACAGCACATACTCCTACGAGCAGTACTTC

clone_size: NA
d_call: TRBD2
cdr3_length: 17
v_call: TRBV4-2
j_call: TRBJ2-7
cdr3_aa: CASSPLAGAPSSYEQYF
cdr3_nt: TGTGCCAGCAGCCCCTTAGCGGGGGCCCCGAGCTCCTACGAGCAGTACTTC

clone_size: NA
d_call: NA
cdr3_length: 12
v_call: TRBV25-1
j_call: TRBJ1-5
cdr3_aa: CASSRGNQPQHF
cdr3_nt: TGTGCCAGCAGTAGAGGCAATCAGCCCCAGCATTTT